The 6 T cell receptor beta chains in this list originate from one sample, sequenced in a study of T cells in Graves' hyperthyroidism and ophthalmopathy. RNA transcripts yielded amplified TCR beta CDR3 regions. TCR CDR3 underwent first-round RT-PCR with the HTBI primer set. A single record per CDR3 protein comes from TCRdb applying MiXCR to the multiplex PCR reads. The sample holds approximately 380,000 distinct CDR3 sequences; about 14% are singletons and the top ten take 28%. Sequenced input: blood. These receptors were taken from a man aged 45 to 65 with Graves' ophthalmopathy.

The chain recombines TRBV12-3 or TRBV12-4 with TRBJ1-2; D unclear. V was shortened by 1 base and J by 3 bases, with 12 bases between the two germline ends. The CDR3 spans 15 residues. The DNA of the CDR3 is TGTGCCAGCAGTTTAGATTTGGGGTTTCACTATGGCTACACCTTC. This encodes CASSLDLGFHYGYTF.

In this sample, this clonotype turned up many times. V is TRBV3-1 and J is TRBJ2-7; D possibly corresponds to TRBD2 (5 bases). CDR1 and CDR2 from the germline V gene are LGHDT and YNNKEL (reference sequence). The germline V and J ends were trimmed by 5 bases and 4 bases, with 9 bases remaining between them. There are 12 residues in the CDR3. CDR3 loop: CASSIRRYEQYF. In DNA, the CDR3 is TGTGCCAGCAGCATCAGGAGGTACGAGCAGTACTTC.

The gene calls are TRBV4-1 and TRBJ2-2; TRBD1 aligns across 7 bases. Germline trimming cut 4 bases from V and 6 bases from J; bases unmatched to any gene: 2. CDR1 and CDR2 from the germline V gene are MGHRA and YSYEKL. The CDR3 has 13 residues. The CDR3 coding sequence is TGCGCCAGCAGCCGAACAGGGGCCGGGGAGCTGTTTTTT. Its protein product is CASSRTGAGELFF.

This clonotype was seen repeatedly, ten times or more. V and J are TRBV3-1 and TRBJ2-3; D is ambiguous. Germline-derived CDR1 and CDR2 are LGHDT and YNNKEL (reference sequence). CDR3 size: 14 residues. Trimming removed 7 bases at V and 4 bases at J, with 15 bases between. The CDR3 DNA sequence: TGTGCCAGCAAAAAAGAGATGGTTTCAGATACGCAGTATTTT. Its translation is CASKKEMVSDTQYF.

V gene TRBV27 combines with J gene TRBJ1-4; 7 nucleotides line up with TRBD1. The CDR3 totals 17 residues. Trimming took 6 bases from V and 3 from J; bases not matched to a gene: 13. CDR1 is MNHEY, CDR2 SMNVEV, per germline (reference sequence). The CDR3 is CASRLTPMTGSNEKLFF. CDR3 coding DNA: TGTGCCAGCAGGTTGACCCCTATGACAGGGTCTAATGAAAAACTGTTTTTT.

This rearrangement joins TRBV19 to TRBJ2-4; D is ambiguous. Germline V gene data show CDR1 as LNHDA and CDR2 as SQIVND (reference sequence). V lost 5 bases and J lost 6, with 11 bases in between. The CDR3 has 13 residues. The CDR3 spells CASSADTPNIQYF. CDR3 coding DNA: TGTGCCAGTAGTGCCGACACCCCAAACATTCAGTACTTC.